This record looks at one TCR beta chain sequence and its context. Its antigen is still unknown. The source of the sample is a study of cytomegalovirus exposure and HLA in healthy donors. Study-wide points: For most TCR sequences rarity was the rule, although some public TCRs occurred in many donors.

V was clipped by 2 bases and J by 4 bases, with 8 bases between them. The CDR3 consists of 13 residues. Per germline, CDR1 SGHAT and CDR2 FQNNGV. Generated by immunoSEQ multiplex PCR, the TCRdb table keeps only in-frame clones and is missing some. The sample has around 170,000 clones; less than 85% are singletons. This sequence joins TRBV11-2 and TRBJ2-5, with a possible D match to TRBD2 (5 bases). The sequence was obtained from a man younger than 35 in good health and CMV-seropositive. What was sequenced was PBMCs. The CDR3 loop is CASSLQLGETQYF. CDR3 nucleotide sequence: TGTGCCAGCAGCTTACAACTAGGAGAGACCCAGTACTTC.